These 32 T cell receptor beta chains were sequenced from one sample in a study of OX40 agonist ivuxolimab in advanced cancers. Here immunoSEQ multiplex PCR was the method, and the copy in TCRdb shows in-frame clones only, minus some. The sample lists approximately 72,000 clones; approximately 80% were seen once. The sequenced sample was CD4+ or CD8+ T cells sorted from blood, obtained in a trial of the OX40 agonist ivuxolimab. The origin of the receptors is an adult with an advanced solid tumor such as melanoma, head and neck, liver or kidney cancer.

The chain links TRBV27 to TRBJ2-7; a weak D match, TRBD2 (6 bases). CDR3 size: 16 residues. CDR1 and CDR2 from the germline V gene are MNHEY and SMNVEV (reference sequence). V lost 3 bases, J lost 1 base, and 16 bases lay in between. The DNA of the CDR3 is TGTGCCAGCAGTTTGGGCCCGGGGCGGGGTTCCTACGAGCAGTACTTC. It codes for CASSLGPGRGSYEQYF.

The chain recombines TRBV5-1 with TRBJ2-3; D gene ambiguous. Germline V gene data show CDR1 as SGHRS and CDR2 as YFSETQ. The CDR3 extends over 15 amino acids. Between the trimmed V and J ends, which lost 0 bases and 3 bases, there was a span of 11 bases. Here the CDR3 reads CASSLVFVRTDTQYF. As DNA, the CDR3 is TGCGCCAGCAGCTTGGTATTTGTCAGGACAGATACGCAGTATTTT.

The rearrangement joins TRBV28 to TRBJ1-5; 7 nucleotides align to TRBD1. The germline V gene has CDR1 MDHEN and CDR2 SYDVKM. The CDR3 runs 14 residues. Germline trimming cut 7 bases from V and 6 bases from J; bases unmatched to any gene: 9. CDR3 protein: CASTIGQVSQPQHF. The CDR3 region has the DNA TGTGCCAGCACTATCGGACAGGTGAGTCAGCCCCAGCATTTT. Together with reference TRBV28 and TRBJ1-5, the CDR3 gives the full variable domain: DVKVTQSSRYLVKRTGEKVFLECVQDMDHENMFWYRQDPGLGLRLIYFSYDVKMKEKGDIPEGYSVSREKKERFSLILESASTNQTSMYLCASTIGQVSQPQHFGDGTRLSIL.

This clone was counted a single time. The rearrangement links TRBV19 to TRBJ2-2, with D tentatively TRBD1 (6 bases). The germline CDR1 and CDR2 sequences are LNHDA and SQIVND (reference sequence). The V end lost 8 bases, the J end lost 5 bases, and 18 bases lay between the germline ends. CDR3 length equals 15 residues. CDR3 residues: CASSAGAHWTGELFF. The CDR3 nucleotides read TGTGCCAGTTCCGCAGGGGCCCATTGGACCGGGGAGCTGTTTTTT.

The chain has TRBV28 and TRBJ1-3; no clear D. V was cut by 8 bases and J by 2 bases, with 10 bases left in between. Germline CDR1 is MDHEN and CDR2 is SYDVKM. The CDR3 is 13 amino acids. The CDR3 bases are TGTGCCAGCTGGACTGTGGCTGGAAACACCATATATTTT. It yields the protein CASWTVAGNTIYF.

The rearrangement links TRBV9 to TRBJ2-2, with a possible D match to TRBD1 (5 bases). Trimming stripped 3 bases from V and 3 bases from J, with 12 bases between. CDR1 is SGDLS, CDR2 YYNGEE, per germline. The CDR3 sequence is 15 residues long. CDR3 sequence (DNA): TGTGCCAGCAGCGGCCCTGGGGCAGACACCGGGGAGCTGTTTTTT. Translating gives CASSGPGADTGELFF.

This clone turned up a few times. The V call is TRBV5-4, the J call TRBJ2-3, with unresolved D. The germline gives CDR1 SGHNT, CDR2 YYREEE (reference sequence). This CDR3 has 15 amino acids. With 4 bases removed from V and 3 bases from J, the gap between germline ends came to 15 bases. Here the CDR3 reads CASSVGTVLTDTQYF. The CDR3 nucleotides read TGTGCCAGCAGCGTGGGAACAGTTCTGACAGATACGCAGTATTTT.

The chain is built from TRBV13 and TRBJ1-5, with a tentative D call TRBD1 (5 bases). V was trimmed by 4 bases and J by 6 bases, leaving 7 bases between them. Looked up from germline, CDR1 is PRHDT and CDR2 is FYEKMQ (reference sequence). There are 12 residues in the CDR3. CDR3 nucleotides: TGTGCCAGCAGCTCCGGGGGTCAGCCCCAGCATTTT. Its protein is CASSSGGQPQHF.

This chain uses TRBV7-9 with TRBJ2-7; D is perhaps TRBD1 or TRBD2 (5 bases each). V was cut by 1 base and J by 6 bases, with 22 bases left in between. The CDR3 runs to 17 residues. Germline lookup yields CDR1 SEHNR and CDR2 FQNEAQ (reference sequence). CDR3 sequence (DNA): TGTGCCAGCAGCTTAGGAGGGTTGGGACCCTGGTCCGTCGAGCAGTACTTC. The encoded protein is CASSLGGLGPWSVEQYF.

This chain connects TRBV25-1 to TRBJ2-2, with D perhaps matching TRBD1 (7 bases). This CDR3 is 18 amino acids long. Germline V gives CDR1 MGHDK, CDR2 SYGVNS. Between the trimmed V and J ends, which lost 1 base and 6 bases, there was a span of 21 bases. CDR3 residues: CASSELGRGDLSAGELFF. DNA of the CDR3: TGTGCCAGCAGTGAATTGGGCAGGGGGGATTTATCGGCCGGGGAGCTGTTTTTT.

The chain is built from TRBV2 and TRBJ2-1, with 8 bases that match TRBD2. The germline gives CDR1 SNHLY, CDR2 FYNNEI. The CDR3 runs 15 residues. The V segment lost 6 bases and the J segment 6 bases; nucleotides outside the gene matches: 10. CDR3 sequence reads: CASRPSGSLTNEQFF. CDR3 sequence (DNA): TGTGCCAGCAGACCAAGCGGGAGCTTGACCAATGAGCAGTTCTTC.

CDR3 region: CASSYGPVNLNEQYF. Written as DNA, the CDR3 is TGTGCCAGCAGTTACGGTCCCGTTAATCTCAACGAGCAGTACTTC. The chain joins TRBV6-6 to TRBJ2-7, with D unresolved. Trimming took off 2 bases at V and 5 bases at J, with 16 bases between the two ends. There are 15 residues in the CDR3. Germline V gives CDR1 MNHNY, CDR2 SVGAGI (reference sequence).

The chain joins TRBV19 to TRBJ1-1; D unclear. The V gene lost 0 bases and the J gene lost 4 bases, with 12 bases spanning the gap. This CDR3 spans 15 amino acids. The germline V gene encodes CDR1 LNHDA and CDR2 SQIVND (reference sequence). CDR3 DNA sequence: TGTGCCAGTAGTATAGATGAGGGTTCGGGCACTGAAGCTTTCTTT. It specifies CASSIDEGSGTEAFF.

The chain recombines TRBV19 with TRBJ2-2; 7 positions match TRBD1. This CDR3 spans 14 amino acids. The J segment lost 6 bases and the V segment lost 4 bases, leaving 5 bases of the junction unmatched. Germline V gene sequence: CDR1 LNHDA, CDR2 SQIVND (reference sequence). The chain's CDR3 is CASSTTGVSGELFF. CDR3 nucleotides: TGTGCCAGTAGTACTACAGGGGTCTCCGGGGAGCTGTTTTTT.

The CDR3 DNA follows: TGTGCCAGCTCATGGGACAGGGTCTCCGGGGAGCTGTTTTTT. It is translated as CASSWDRVSGELFF. The chain joins TRBV18 to TRBJ2-2; the match to TRBD1 covers 9 bases. This CDR3 contains 14 residues. Germline V gives CDR1 KGHSH, CDR2 LQKENI. J gave up 6 bases and V 5 bases, and 4 bases lay outside the gene matches.

This clone was counted a single time. The junction differs from germline at one of its ends, possibly a read error. The rearrangement uses TRBV7-7 and TRBJ2-3, with D unclear. The CDR3 is 14 amino acids. The germline V gene has CDR1 SSHAT and CDR2 FNYEAQ (reference sequence). CDR3 amino acids: CASSLGSSADTQYF. The CDR3 region has the DNA TGTGCTAGCAGCTTGGGCAGTTCAGCAGATACGCAGTATTTT. Filled out from reference TRBV7-7 and TRBJ2-3, the complete variable domain reads GAGVSQSPRYKVTKRGQDVTLRCDPISSHATLYWYQQALGQGPEFLTYFNYEAQPDKSGLPSDRFSAERPEGSISTLTIQRTEQRDSAMYRCASSLGSSADTQYFGPGTRLTVL.

CDR3 nucleotides: TGCGCCAGCAGCCCCAGAGGGCTTCGGTCCCAAGAGACCCAGTACTTC. It codes for CASSPRGLRSQETQYF. V usage is TRBV4-1 and J usage is TRBJ2-5; maybe TRBD2 (5 bases). Trimming left V 4 bases short and J 1 base short, with 16 bases between. CDR1 and CDR2 from the germline V gene are MGHRA and YSYEKL. The CDR3 spans 16 residues.

The chain combines TRBV10-2 with TRBJ1-3; 7 bases are shared with TRBD1. The junction had 4 bases not matched to a gene; V was cut back by 5 bases and J by 3 bases. Germline loops: CDR1 WSHSY, CDR2 SAAADI. The CDR3 runs 14 residues. CDR3 loop: CASSRGLDGNTIYF. As DNA, the CDR3 is TGCGCCAGCAGTAGGGGGCTTGATGGAAACACCATATATTTT.

V usage is TRBV11-3 and J usage is TRBJ1-1; D is perhaps TRBD1 (5 bases). Germline V gene lookup returns CDR1 SGHNT and CDR2 YENEEA. The CDR3 covers 14 residues. V dropped 5 bases and J dropped 3 bases, with 13 bases sitting between them. The CDR3 sequence: CASSPGRGDTEAFF. CDR3 nucleotides: TGTGCCAGCAGCCCAGGGCGAGGGGACACTGAAGCTTTCTTT.

V is TRBV6-1 and J is TRBJ2-7; perhaps TRBD1 as D (6 bases). There are 14 residues in the CDR3. Germline CDR1 is MNHNS and CDR2 is SASEGT. Trimming removed 4 bases at V and 7 bases at J, with 17 bases between. This CDR3 is CASSVNSGDGEQYF. Here the CDR3 DNA reads TGTGCCAGCAGTGTCAACTCAGGGGACGGGGAGCAGTACTTC.

J is TRBJ2-4 and V is TRBV4-3; 11 nucleotides agree with TRBD1. The CDR3 totals 17 residues. With V trimmed by 4 bases and J by 7 bases, 12 bases remained unmatched. CDR1 is LGHNA, CDR2 YSLEER, per germline. The CDR3 DNA reads as TGCGCCAGCAGCCCCCGGACCCCGGGACAGGGGGTGAACATTCAGTACTTC. Translated: CASSPRTPGQGVNIQYF.

The chain uses TRBV28 and TRBJ2-7; no definite D call. Germline V CDR1 and CDR2: MDHEN, SYDVKM. Trimming pared 2 bases from V and 3 bases from J, leaving 11 bases between. The CDR3 sequence is 14 residues long. The CDR3 region is CASSLMGEGYEQYF. The DNA of the CDR3 is TGTGCCAGCAGTTTAATGGGTGAAGGCTACGAGCAGTACTTC.

This chain uses TRBV9 with TRBJ2-7, with 9 bases fitting TRBD2. V lost 1 base, J lost 3 bases, and 5 bases stayed unmatched. CDR1 and CDR2 (germline): SGDLS, YYNGEE. The CDR3 runs to 15 residues. Here the CDR3 reads CASSVSSGSLYEQYF. In DNA, the CDR3 is TGTGCCAGCAGCGTAAGTAGCGGGAGTCTCTACGAGCAGTACTTC.

The chain has TRBV27 and TRBJ2-7; the D gene is possibly TRBD1 (5 bases). Germline V gene lookup returns CDR1 MNHEY and CDR2 SMNVEV (reference sequence). Trimming took off 4 bases at V and 6 bases at J, with 16 bases between the two ends. The CDR3 runs 14 residues. The CDR3 sequence is CASSSPFVGREQYF. The CDR3 DNA reads as TGTGCCAGCAGTTCCCCGTTTGTGGGGCGCGAGCAGTACTTC.

The chain links TRBV28 to TRBJ2-5; D is undetermined. CDR1 MDHEN and CDR2 SYDVKM come from the germline V gene. The length of the CDR3 is 12 residues. V lost 9 bases, J lost 0 bases, and 8 bases lay in between. The CDR3 loop reads CASSEYQETQYF. In nucleotides, the CDR3 is TGTGCCAGTTCAGAGTACCAAGAGACCCAGTACTTC.

The chain is built from TRBV6-5 and TRBJ1-1; TRBD1 might be the D (5 bases). Trimming removed 4 bases from V and 1 base from J, with 10 bases in between. Germline V gene sequence: CDR1 MNHEY, CDR2 SVGAGI. The CDR3 spans 14 residues. Here the CDR3 DNA reads TGTGCCAGCAGTTCCTGGACACGGAACACTGAAGCTTTCTTT. Residues: CASSSWTRNTEAFF.

The V and J genes are TRBV5-4 and TRBJ2-3; tentative D call: TRBD1 (7 bases). V shed 4 bases and J shed 2 bases, with 17 bases lying between them. The CDR3 sequence is 16 residues long. The germline gives CDR1 SGHNT, CDR2 YYREEE (reference sequence). The CDR3 protein is CASSPQGGGVTDTQYF. CDR3 in DNA: TGTGCCAGCAGCCCCCAAGGAGGGGGCGTCACAGATACGCAGTATTTT.

The J gene is TRBJ1-2, the V gene TRBV27, with D tentatively TRBD1 (6 bases). CDR3 length equals 18 residues. Germline CDR1 reads MNHEY; CDR2 reads SMNVEV (reference sequence). Trimming removed 6 bases from V and 2 bases from J, with 25 bases in between. The CDR3 reads CASSTRMGKSRGNYGYTF. The CDR3 bases are TGTGCCAGCAGCACCAGAATGGGGAAGAGCAGGGGCAACTATGGCTACACCTTC.

V gene TRBV7-9 combines with J gene TRBJ2-7, with D possibly TRBD1 on 5 matching bases. CDR1 SEHNR and CDR2 FQNEAQ come from the germline V gene (reference sequence). The CDR3 is made up of 12 amino acids. Trimming cost V 5 bases and J 4 bases, with 9 bases left between them. The CDR3 DNA reads as TGTGCCAGCAGCGTGACAGCTTACGAGCAGTACTTC. This translates into CASSVTAYEQYF. Using reference TRBV7-9 and TRBJ2-7 for the parts outside the CDR3, the full variable domain is DTGVSQNPRHKITKRGQNVTFRCDPISEHNRLYWYRQTLGQGPEFLTYFQNEAQLEKSRLLSDRFSAERPKGSFSTLEIQRTEQGDSAMYLCASSVTAYEQYFGPGTRLTVT.

This sequence joins TRBV6-5 and TRBJ1-2; D not certain. The ends were cut back, 0 bases at V and 5 bases at J, with 7 bases in the middle. The V gene's germline CDR1 is MNHEY and CDR2 SVGAGI. CDR3 length: 13 amino acids. The CDR3 sequence is CASSYSSVYGYTF. The CDR3 DNA is TGTGCCAGCAGTTACTCGAGTGTATATGGCTACACCTTC.

The chain links TRBV7-2 to TRBJ2-1, with TRBD2 matching over 10 bases. V lost 0 bases to trimming and J lost 6 bases; unmatched junction nucleotides: 2. The CDR3 extends over 15 amino acids. Germline-derived CDR1 and CDR2 are SGHTA and FQGNSA. This CDR3 reads CASSLAASGGNEQFF. In DNA form, the CDR3 reads TGTGCCAGCAGCTTAGCGGCTAGCGGGGGCAATGAGCAGTTCTTC.

The chain is built from TRBV2 and TRBJ1-3, with D maybe TRBD1 (6 bases). The germline V and J ends were trimmed by 6 bases and 3 bases, with 15 bases remaining between them. Germline assignment: CDR1 SNHLY and CDR2 FYNNEI. The CDR3 has 15 amino acids. The CDR3: CASSGTRTVGNTIYF. Written as DNA, the CDR3 is TGTGCCAGCAGCGGAACCCGGACAGTTGGAAACACCATATATTTT.